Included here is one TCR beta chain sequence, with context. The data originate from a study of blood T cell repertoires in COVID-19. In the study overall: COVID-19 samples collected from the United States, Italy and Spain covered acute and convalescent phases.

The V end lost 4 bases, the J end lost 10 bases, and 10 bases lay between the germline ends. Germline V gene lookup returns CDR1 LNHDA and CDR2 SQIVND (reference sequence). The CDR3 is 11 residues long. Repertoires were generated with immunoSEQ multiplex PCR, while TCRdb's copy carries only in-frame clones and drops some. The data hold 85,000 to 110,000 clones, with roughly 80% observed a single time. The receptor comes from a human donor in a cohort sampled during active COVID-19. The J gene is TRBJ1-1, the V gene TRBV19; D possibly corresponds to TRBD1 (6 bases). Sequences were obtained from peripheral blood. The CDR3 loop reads CASSTQGRAFF. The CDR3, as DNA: TGTGCCAGTAGTACACAGGGAAGAGCTTTCTTT.